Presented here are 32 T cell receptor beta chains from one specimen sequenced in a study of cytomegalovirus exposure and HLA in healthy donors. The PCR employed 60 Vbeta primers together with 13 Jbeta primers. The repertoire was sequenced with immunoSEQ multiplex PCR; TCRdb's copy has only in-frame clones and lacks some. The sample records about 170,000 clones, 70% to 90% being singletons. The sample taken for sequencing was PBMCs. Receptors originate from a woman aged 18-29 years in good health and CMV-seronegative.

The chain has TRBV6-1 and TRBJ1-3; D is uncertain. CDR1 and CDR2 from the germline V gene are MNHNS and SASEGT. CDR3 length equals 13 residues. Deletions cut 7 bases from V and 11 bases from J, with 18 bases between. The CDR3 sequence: CASNSDILSAIYF. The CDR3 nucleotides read TGTGCCAGCAACTCCGATATTTTGTCTGCCATATATTTT.

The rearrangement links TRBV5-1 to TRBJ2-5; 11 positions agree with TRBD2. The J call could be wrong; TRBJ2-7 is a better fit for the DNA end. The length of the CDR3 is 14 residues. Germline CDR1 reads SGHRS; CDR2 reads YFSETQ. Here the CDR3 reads CASSRTSGSYEQYF. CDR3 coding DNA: TGCGCCAGCAGCCGGACTAGCGGGTCTTACGAGCAGTACTTC.

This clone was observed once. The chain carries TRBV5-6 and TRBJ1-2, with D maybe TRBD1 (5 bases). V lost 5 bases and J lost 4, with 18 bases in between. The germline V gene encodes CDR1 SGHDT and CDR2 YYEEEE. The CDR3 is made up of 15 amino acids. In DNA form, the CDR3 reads TGTGCCAGCAGGCCCCCCTGGGGGGGGATCTATGGCTACACCTTC. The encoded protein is CASRPPWGGIYGYTF. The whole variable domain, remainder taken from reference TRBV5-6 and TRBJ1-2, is DAGVTQSPTHLIKTRGQQVTLRCSPKSGHDTVSWYQQALGQGPQFIFQYYEEEERQRGNFPDRFSGHQFPNYSSELNVNALLLGDSALYLCASRPPWGGIYGYTFGSGTRLTVV.

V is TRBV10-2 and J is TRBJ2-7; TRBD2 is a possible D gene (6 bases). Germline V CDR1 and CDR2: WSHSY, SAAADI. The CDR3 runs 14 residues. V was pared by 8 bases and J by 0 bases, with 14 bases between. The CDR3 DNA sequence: TGCGCCAGCGCGTGGCTAGCGAGCTCCTACGAGCAGTACTTC. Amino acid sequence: CASAWLASSYEQYF.

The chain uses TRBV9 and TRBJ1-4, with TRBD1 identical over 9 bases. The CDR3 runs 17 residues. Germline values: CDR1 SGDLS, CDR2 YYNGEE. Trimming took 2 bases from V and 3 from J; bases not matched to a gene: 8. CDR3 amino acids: CASSVTGTGYANEKLFF. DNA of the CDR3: TGTGCCAGCAGCGTTACCGGGACAGGGTACGCTAATGAAAAACTGTTTTTT.

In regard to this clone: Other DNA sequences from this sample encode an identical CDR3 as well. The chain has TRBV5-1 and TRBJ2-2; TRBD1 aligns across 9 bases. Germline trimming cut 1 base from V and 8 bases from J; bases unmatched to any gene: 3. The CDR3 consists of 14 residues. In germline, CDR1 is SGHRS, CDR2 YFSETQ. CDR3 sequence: CASSLLQGAGELFF. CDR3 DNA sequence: TGCGCCAGCAGCTTGCTACAGGGGGCTGGGGAGCTGTTTTTT.

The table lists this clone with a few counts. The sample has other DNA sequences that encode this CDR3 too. The CDR3, as DNA: TGCGCCAGCAGCTTCACGGGAACCGGGGAGCTGTTTTTT. This translates into CASSFTGTGELFF. V is TRBV5-1 and J is TRBJ2-2; possibly TRBD2 for D (5 bases). Germline lookup yields CDR1 SGHRS and CDR2 YFSETQ. The CDR3 covers 13 residues. With 2 bases removed from V and 5 bases from J, the gap between germline ends came to 7 bases.

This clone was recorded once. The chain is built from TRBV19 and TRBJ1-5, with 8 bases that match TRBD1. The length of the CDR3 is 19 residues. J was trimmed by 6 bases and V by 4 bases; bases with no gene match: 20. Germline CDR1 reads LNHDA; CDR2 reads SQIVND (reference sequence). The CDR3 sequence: CASSTNPGQGGVGRQPQHF. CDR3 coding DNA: TGTGCCAGTAGTACTAACCCCGGACAGGGAGGGGTAGGGCGTCAGCCCCAGCATTTT.

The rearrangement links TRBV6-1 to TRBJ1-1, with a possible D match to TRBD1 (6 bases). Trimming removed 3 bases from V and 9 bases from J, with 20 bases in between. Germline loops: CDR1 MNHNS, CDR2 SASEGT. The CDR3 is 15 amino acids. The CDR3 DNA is TGTGCCAGCAGTGACTGGCTAAAAGTGGGGGCTAAAGCTTTCTTT. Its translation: CASSDWLKVGAKAFF.

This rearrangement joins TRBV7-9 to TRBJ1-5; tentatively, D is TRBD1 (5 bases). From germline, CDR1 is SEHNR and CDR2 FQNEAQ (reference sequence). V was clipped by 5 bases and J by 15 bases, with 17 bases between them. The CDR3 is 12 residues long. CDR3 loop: CASSHEVDRLHF. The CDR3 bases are TGTGCCAGCAGCCATGAGGTAGACAGATTGCATTTT.

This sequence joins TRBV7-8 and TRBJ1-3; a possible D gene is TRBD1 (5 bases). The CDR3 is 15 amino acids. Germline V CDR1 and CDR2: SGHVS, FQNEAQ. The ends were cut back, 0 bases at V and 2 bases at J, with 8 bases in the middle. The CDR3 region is CASSLAEGTGNTIYF. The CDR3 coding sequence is TGTGCCAGCAGCTTAGCGGAGGGGACTGGAAACACCATATATTTT.

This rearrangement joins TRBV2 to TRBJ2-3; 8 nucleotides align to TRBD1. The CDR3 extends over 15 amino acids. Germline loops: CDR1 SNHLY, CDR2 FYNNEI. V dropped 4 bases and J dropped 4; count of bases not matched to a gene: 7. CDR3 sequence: CASSVRTGLADTQYF. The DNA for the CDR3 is TGTGCCAGCAGTGTGCGGACAGGGTTGGCAGATACGCAGTATTTT.

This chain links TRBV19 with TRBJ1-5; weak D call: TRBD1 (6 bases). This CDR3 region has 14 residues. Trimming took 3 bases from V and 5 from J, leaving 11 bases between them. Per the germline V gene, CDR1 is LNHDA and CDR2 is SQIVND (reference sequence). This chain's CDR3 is CASSIQGRDQPQHF. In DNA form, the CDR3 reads TGTGCCAGTAGTATCCAGGGGCGCGATCAGCCCCAGCATTTT.

CDR3 sequence: CASSGTGREYNEQFF. In DNA form, the CDR3 reads TGTGCCAGCAGCGGTACAGGGAGGGAGTACAATGAGCAGTTCTTC. The chain couples TRBV11-3 to TRBJ2-1; D possibly corresponds to TRBD2 (7 bases). The germline V and J ends were trimmed by 5 bases and 4 bases, with 15 bases remaining between them. The germline CDR1 and CDR2 sequences are SGHNT and YENEEA. The CDR3 is 15 residues long. Variable domain in full (rest from reference TRBV11-3 and TRBJ2-1): EAGVVQSPRYKIIEKKQPVAFWCNPISGHNTLYWYLQNLGQGPELLIRYENEEAVDDSQLPKDRFSAERLKGVDSTLKIQPAELGDSAVYLCASSGTGREYNEQFFGPGTRLTVL.

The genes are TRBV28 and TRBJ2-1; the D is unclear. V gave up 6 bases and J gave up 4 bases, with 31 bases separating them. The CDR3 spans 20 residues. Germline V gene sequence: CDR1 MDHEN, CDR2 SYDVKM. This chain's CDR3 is CASSDLLNIPAEKAYNEQFF. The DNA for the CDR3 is TGTGCCAGCAGCGACCTGCTTAACATCCCCGCGGAGAAGGCTTACAATGAGCAGTTCTTC.

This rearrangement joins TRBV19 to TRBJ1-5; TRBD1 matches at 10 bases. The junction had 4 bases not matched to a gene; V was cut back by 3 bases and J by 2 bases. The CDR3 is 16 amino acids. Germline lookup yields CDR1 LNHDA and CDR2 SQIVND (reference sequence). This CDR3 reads CASSIRTGGGNQPQHF. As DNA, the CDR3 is TGTGCCAGTAGTATTCGGACAGGGGGAGGCAATCAGCCCCAGCATTTT.

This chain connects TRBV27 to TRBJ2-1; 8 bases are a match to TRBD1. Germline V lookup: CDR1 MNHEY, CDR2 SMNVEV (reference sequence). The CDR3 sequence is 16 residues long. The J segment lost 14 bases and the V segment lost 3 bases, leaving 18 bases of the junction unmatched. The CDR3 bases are TGTGCCAGCAGTTTTTGGAGGGCAGGGGGCCCCAAATTGGAGTTCTTC. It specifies CASSFWRAGGPKLEFF.

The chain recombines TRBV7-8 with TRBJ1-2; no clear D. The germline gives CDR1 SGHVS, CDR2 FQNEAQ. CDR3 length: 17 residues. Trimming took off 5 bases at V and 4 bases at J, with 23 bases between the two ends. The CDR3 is CASSPERLGQAGYGYTF. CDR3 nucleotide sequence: TGTGCCAGCAGCCCAGAACGGCTTGGGCAGGCTGGCTATGGCTACACCTTC.

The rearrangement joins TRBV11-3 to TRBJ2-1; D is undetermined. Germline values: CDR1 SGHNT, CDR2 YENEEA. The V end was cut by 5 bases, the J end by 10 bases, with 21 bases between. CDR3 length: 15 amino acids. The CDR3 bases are TGTGCCAGCAGCCGGCCTAGAGGCTCGGAGAACGAGCAGTTCTTC. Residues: CASSRPRGSENEQFF.

This chain's CDR3 is CASKRWSSNEQFF. CDR3 nucleotides: TGTGCCAGCAAACGGTGGAGTTCCAATGAGCAGTTCTTC. V usage is TRBV7-2 and J usage is TRBJ2-1; D is unresolved. The CDR3 covers 13 residues. Germline V gives CDR1 SGHTA, CDR2 FQGNSA. The germline V and J ends were trimmed by 7 bases and 6 bases, with 13 bases remaining between them.

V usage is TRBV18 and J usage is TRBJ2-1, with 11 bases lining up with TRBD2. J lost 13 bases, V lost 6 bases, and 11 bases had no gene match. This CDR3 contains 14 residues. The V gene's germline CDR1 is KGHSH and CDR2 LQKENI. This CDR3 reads CASSALAGVRSQFF. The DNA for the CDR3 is TGTGCCAGCTCGGCACTAGCGGGAGTAAGATCTCAGTTCTTC.

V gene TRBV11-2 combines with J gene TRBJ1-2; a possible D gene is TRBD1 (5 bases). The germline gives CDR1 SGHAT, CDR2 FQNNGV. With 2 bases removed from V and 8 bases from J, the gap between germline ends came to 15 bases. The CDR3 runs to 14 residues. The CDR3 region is CASSLPTVSDGYTF. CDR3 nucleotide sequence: TGTGCCAGCAGCTTACCGACAGTAAGCGACGGCTACACCTTC.

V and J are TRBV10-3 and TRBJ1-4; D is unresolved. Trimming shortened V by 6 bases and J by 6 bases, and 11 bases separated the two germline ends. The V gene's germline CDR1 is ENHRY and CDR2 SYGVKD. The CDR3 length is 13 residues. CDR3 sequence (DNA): TGTGCCATCAGCCCGGCGGCGGATGAAAAACTGTTTTTT. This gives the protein CAISPAADEKLFF.

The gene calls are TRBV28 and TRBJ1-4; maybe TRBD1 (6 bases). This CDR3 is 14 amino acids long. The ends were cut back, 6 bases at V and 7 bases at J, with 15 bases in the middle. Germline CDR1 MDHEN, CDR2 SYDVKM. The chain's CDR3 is CASRSQGLGEKLFF. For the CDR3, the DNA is TGTGCCAGCAGATCTCAGGGGTTAGGTGAAAAACTGTTTTTT.

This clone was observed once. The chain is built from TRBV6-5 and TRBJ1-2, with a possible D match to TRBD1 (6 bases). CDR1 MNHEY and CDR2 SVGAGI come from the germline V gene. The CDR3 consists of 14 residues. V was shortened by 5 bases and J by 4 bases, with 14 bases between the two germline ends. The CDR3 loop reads CASSPQTGSYGYTF. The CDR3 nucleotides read TGTGCCAGCAGTCCACAGACAGGATCCTATGGCTACACCTTC.

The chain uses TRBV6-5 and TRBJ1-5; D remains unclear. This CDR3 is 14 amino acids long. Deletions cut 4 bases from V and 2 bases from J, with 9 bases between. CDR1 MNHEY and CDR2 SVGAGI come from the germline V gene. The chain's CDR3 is CASSSNRGNQPQHF. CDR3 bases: TGTGCCAGCAGTTCCAACAGAGGCAATCAGCCCCAGCATTTT.

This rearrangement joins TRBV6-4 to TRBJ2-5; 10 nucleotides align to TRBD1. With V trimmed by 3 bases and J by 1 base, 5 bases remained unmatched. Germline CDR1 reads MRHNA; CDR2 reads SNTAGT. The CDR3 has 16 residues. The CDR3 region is CASSDPRTGGQETQYF. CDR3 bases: TGTGCCAGCAGTGATCCACGGACAGGGGGCCAAGAGACCCAGTACTTC.

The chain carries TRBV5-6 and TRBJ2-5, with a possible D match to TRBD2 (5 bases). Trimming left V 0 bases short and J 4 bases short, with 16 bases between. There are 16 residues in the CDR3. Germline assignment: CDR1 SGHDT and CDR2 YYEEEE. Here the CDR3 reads CASSLASAVEGETQYF. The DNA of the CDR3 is TGTGCCAGCAGCTTGGCCTCCGCTGTAGAGGGAGAGACCCAGTACTTC.

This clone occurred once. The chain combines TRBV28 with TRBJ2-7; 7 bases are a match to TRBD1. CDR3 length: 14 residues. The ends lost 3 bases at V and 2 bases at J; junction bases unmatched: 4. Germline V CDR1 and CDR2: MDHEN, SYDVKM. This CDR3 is CASSLTGTPYEQYF. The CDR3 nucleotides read TGTGCCAGCAGTTTGACAGGGACCCCCTACGAGCAGTACTTC.

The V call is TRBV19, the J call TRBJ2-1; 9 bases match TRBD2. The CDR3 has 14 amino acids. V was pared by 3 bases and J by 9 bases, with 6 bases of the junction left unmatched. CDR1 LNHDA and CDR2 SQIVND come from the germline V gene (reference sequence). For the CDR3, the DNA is TGTGCCAGTAGTATCCTCGGACTAGCGTTTGAGCAGTTCTTC. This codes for CASSILGLAFEQFF.

The CDR3 nucleotides are TGTGCCAGCAGTCCCAGGGGATATAGCAATCAGCCCCAGCATTTT. Amino acid sequence: CASSPRGYSNQPQHF. This chain connects TRBV28 to TRBJ1-5; the D gene is possibly TRBD1 (6 bases). V lost 5 bases, J lost 0 bases, and 11 bases lay in between. CDR3 size: 15 residues. Germline CDR1 is MDHEN and CDR2 is SYDVKM.

CDR3 sequence: CASSPQGNTIYF. CDR3 nucleotides: TGTGCCAGCAGTCCCCAGGGAAACACCATATATTTT. This chain links TRBV7-2 with TRBJ1-3; no clear D. V lost 6 bases and J 4 bases, leaving 7 bases between the germline ends. CDR3 length: 12 amino acids. The germline gives CDR1 SGHTA, CDR2 FQGNSA.